This TCR beta chain was captured in a study of PD-L1 blockade in urothelial cancer (dated by TCRdb to the late 2010s). In terms of the full investigation: All patients started therapy around 2014 and received atezolizumab 1,200 mg intravenously every 3 weeks. About 90% of the roughly 29 patients were males with bladder-origin urothelial cancer, and about 60% of the roughly 30 reported a prior smoking history. Patients had an ECOG performance status of 0 or 1 and had received between 0 and 3 prior chemotherapy regimens. Blood samples were analyzed 3 weeks after the start of treatment (second dose) and 6 weeks after the start of treatment. A median of about 150,000 T cells and 83,000 or so unique TCRs was obtained from blood samples, and a median clonality of around 0.08 was observed. An exploratory multi-omic analysis was conducted of the somatic, immune and clinical correlates of response to PD-L1 blockade with atezolizumab in urothelial cancer. Pretreatment tumor samples, along with matched peripheral blood collected serially before and after atezolizumab treatment, underwent TCR sequencing. Durable clinical benefit meant progression-free survival longer than 6 months, and TCR features were also tested against progression-free and overall survival. In the same patients who had TCR sequencing, pretreatment tumors also underwent whole exome sequencing and RNA sequencing. Durable clinical benefit was achieved by nine patients but not by the remaining 20. Pretreatment blood TCR-seq was available for around 29 patients, at least one posttreatment blood collection was obtained for some 24 patients, and tumor TCR-seq was available for some 24 patients.

A word on this clone: Its target antigen remains unknown. Qualities for individual bases were not recorded, and no much larger clone is one base off.

The intended sense of this specimen's time point label: peripheral blood 6 weeks after treatment start. A cohort of approximately 30 patients with locally advanced or metastatic urothelial carcinoma, treated at Memorial Sloan Kettering on a trial protocol, was included. Peripheral blood mononuclear cells were collected pretreatment and during treatment, with between 1 and 8 total time points per patient. The Qiagen DNeasy Blood extraction kit was used to purify genomic DNA from total PBMCs and tumor samples. PBMCs were collected pretreatment and during treatment, and were isolated and stored as previously described. Synthetic TCR analog templates were spiked into each PCR to estimate absolute template abundance from read counts. The immunoSEQ assay was used to amplify TCRbeta CDR3 regions from genomic DNA with bias-controlled V and J gene primers. Sequencing of rearranged TCRbeta segments was performed at approximately 20X coverage. The authors' pipeline ran thus. Sequencing errors were corrected by clustering, and CDR3s were annotated against IMGT so that V, D and J genes could be assigned. Downstream analyses used only productive TCRbeta rearrangements and left out out-of-frame or stop-codon sequences. Clonality was calculated as one minus the Shannon entropy normalized by the log of the number of unique productive sequences. Clones differing between time points or between blood and tumor were identified by Fisher's exact test with Benjamini-Hochberg correction at adjusted p below 0.01. TCRdb stores this immuneACCESS table with in-frame sequences only. Part of the clones is absent; in the studies checked, under half of the shortfall reflects unresolved V genes, and no reason is known for the rest. V and J calls and clone size follow that table, whereas D and trimming were derived from the DNA. For this sample the table gives around 100,000 clones, of which roughly 90% were detected only once. Together, the top ten hold 3% to 4% of the sample.

The investigation overall reported the following: Small sample size (n of about 30) and many exploratory analyses mean the results are intended to be hypothesis-generating. Among patients with durable benefit, tumor-associated TCR clones showed greater expansion in peripheral blood 3 weeks after treatment started (n of about 20, p = 0.022). Improved progression-free and overall survival was associated with having pretreatment peripheral blood TCR clonality below the median.

Its CDR3 holds 14 amino acids, cysteine through phenylalanine. Only the CDR3 portion is preserved as DNA: 42 bases, with reading frame beginning at the first base. V is pared back by 1 base and J by 7 bases, with 12 bases lying between the germline termini. CDR1 and CDR2 were assigned from the germline V gene as SGHAT and FQNNGV. The chain links TRBV11-2 with TRBJ2-3; D gene: possibly TRBD2, on 5 matching bases. This sequence originates from a man aged 55 to 70 with urothelial cancer. The sample was PBMCs, taken around atezolizumab (anti-PD-L1) treatment. This receptor has the CDR3 CASSLAGLMNTQYF. The nucleotides are TGTGCCAGCAGCTTAGCGGGGTTAATGAATACGCAGTATTTT.